The 8 T cell receptor beta chains below were found in one sample sequenced in a study of cytomegalovirus exposure and HLA in healthy donors (TCRdb year 2017). Libraries were built with the immunoSEQ multiplex PCR assay. TCRdb took over this immuneACCESS table, retaining in-frame rearrangements with V and J assigned. Such tables are incomplete; in checked studies, under half of the missing clones stem from an unresolved V gene, and the remainder is unexplained. The sample table holds about 100,000 clones, of which about 85% were seen once. The ten biggest clones cover approximately 3% of the sample. The sequencing input was PBMCs. The origin of the receptors is a woman aged 18 to 35 in good health and CMV-seronegative.

The V gene is TRBV27, the J gene TRBJ2-2, with 7 nucleotides matching TRBD2. The CDR3 contains 16 residues. CDR1 MNHEY and CDR2 SMNVEV come from the germline V gene (reference sequence). J lost 3 bases, V lost 0 bases, and 4 bases had no gene match. For the CDR3, the DNA is TGTGCCAGCAGTTTATCGCCTAGCGGATACACCGGGGAGCTGTTTTTT. Translated: CASSLSPSGYTGELFF.

The CDR3 DNA reads as TGTGCCAGCAGCCCGGGGATCTCGGCGAGCTACACCTTC. Translating gives CASSPGISASYTF. The chain links TRBV4-2 to TRBJ1-2; no clear D. With 4 bases removed from V and 9 bases from J, the gap between germline ends came to 15 bases. The V gene's germline CDR1 is LGHNA and CDR2 YNFKEQ. The length of the CDR3 is 13 residues.

This clone has just one count. The V call is TRBV19, the J call TRBJ1-6; 8 nucleotides line up with TRBD1. The CDR3 consists of 15 residues. V shed 10 bases and J 6 bases; nucleotides not matched to a gene: 11. The germline CDR1 and CDR2 sequences are LNHDA and SQIVND (reference sequence). CDR3 loop: CATQQTGEGNSPLHF. CDR3 in DNA: TGTGCCACTCAACAGACAGGGGAAGGTAATTCACCCCTCCACTTT.

This clone was observed a single time. The V and J genes are TRBV27 and TRBJ2-5, with 9 nucleotides matching TRBD2. The ends lost 6 bases at V and 5 bases at J; junction bases unmatched: 7. CDR3 size: 14 residues. CDR1 is MNHEY, CDR2 SMNVEV, per germline (reference sequence). The CDR3 here is CASSLAGAGETQYF. DNA for the CDR3: TGTGCCAGCAGCTTAGCGGGGGCCGGGGAGACCCAGTACTTC.

Of note for this clone: Other nucleotide sequences in the sample specify the same CDR3. The CDR3 loop is CASSEGTGVEKLFF. The DNA for the CDR3 is TGTGCCAGCAGTGAAGGAACAGGGGTAGAAAAACTGTTTTTT. The rearrangement joins TRBV6-1 to TRBJ1-4; 7 positions match TRBD1. Trimming removed 1 base from V and 8 bases from J; junction bases left unmatched: 4. CDR3 length: 14 amino acids. The V gene's germline CDR1 is MNHNS and CDR2 SASEGT.

The rearrangement uses TRBV7-8 and TRBJ2-7; D might be TRBD2 (6 bases). Germline V gene lookup returns CDR1 SGHVS and CDR2 FQNEAQ. V was pared by 5 bases and J by 4 bases, with 15 bases between. CDR3 length: 14 amino acids. The CDR3 nucleotides are TGTGCCAGCAGCCCCCGGGACTTAGGATACGAGCAGTACTTC. The encoded protein is CASSPRDLGYEQYF.

The J gene is TRBJ2-3, the V gene TRBV7-3; perhaps TRBD2 as D (5 bases). With 2 bases removed from V and 0 bases from J, the gap between germline ends came to 9 bases. Germline V gene lookup returns CDR1 SGHTA and CDR2 FQGTGA. There are 15 residues in the CDR3. In DNA, the CDR3 is TGTGCCAGCAGCTTAGGAGGCCTGAGCACAGATACGCAGTATTTT. Amino acid sequence: CASSLGGLSTDTQYF.

The rearrangement joins TRBV6-1 to TRBJ1-2; 8 bases match TRBD1. This CDR3 is 14 amino acids long. Losses at the gene ends were 6 bases for V and 2 bases for J; bases not matched to a gene: 5. CDR1 is MNHNS, CDR2 SASEGT, per germline. The CDR3 loop is CASSRDRPNYGYTF. The CDR3 DNA reads as TGTGCCAGCAGCCGGGACAGGCCAAACTATGGCTACACCTTC.